What follows are 32 T cell receptor beta chains derived from one specimen sequenced in a study of T cells expressing NK-cell markers. TCRdb reprocessed the 5' RACE reads and reports one entry per CDR3 protein, with no DNA. Its listing shows around 180,000 distinct CDR3 sequences. Sequenced: blood T cells: a sorted CD56 or NKG2C T cell subset, CD4+ or CD8+ T cells, or bulk PBMC T cells (not recorded which). The receptors were gathered from a man aged 18 to 70 in good health.

This sequence joins TRBV6-1 and TRBJ1-4; TCRdb designates TRBD1, a call that cannot be tested without DNA. The CDR3 runs to 14 residues. CDR1 is MNHNS and CDR2 is SASEGT in the germline V gene. CDR3 protein: CASSADRVNEKLFF.

The chain employs TRBV21-1 and TRBJ2-7; TCRdb calls TRBD2, which cannot be checked without DNA. TRBV21-1 is deemed a pseudogene. The CDR3 covers 16 residues. CDR3 region: CASTKPAAGGFYEQYF.

The chain couples TRBV6-2 or TRBV6-3 to TRBJ2-3; checking the TCRdb D call of TRBD1 is not possible without DNA. The germline V gene encodes CDR1 MNHEY and CDR2 SVGEGT. The length of the CDR3 is 16 residues. This CDR3 is CASSLTTGIIPDTQYF.

The chain links TRBV3-1 to TRBJ2-5; the D call from TCRdb, TRBD2, cannot be confirmed without DNA. The CDR3 has 16 residues. Germline CDR1 is LGHDT and CDR2 is YNNKEL (reference sequence). The CDR3 protein is CASSQVVAGDQETQYF.

The rearrangement uses TRBV7-6 and TRBJ2-5; the D call of TRBD1 rests on TCRdb alone, since no DNA is present to check it. CDR1 SGHVS and CDR2 FNYEAQ come from the germline V gene. The CDR3 consists of 15 residues. This CDR3 is CASSPFRGTQETQYF.

This rearrangement joins TRBV27 to TRBJ2-1; TCRdb returns TRBD2, unconfirmable since there is no DNA. This CDR3 is built from 15 residues. The germline CDR1 and CDR2 sequences are MNHEY and SMNVEV (reference sequence). The chain's CDR3 is CASTPDVSSYNEQFF.

The chain joins TRBV5-6 to TRBJ1-2; lacking DNA, the TRBD1 call made by TCRdb goes unchecked. CDR1 is SGHDT, CDR2 YYEEEE, per germline. CDR3 size: 14 residues. The CDR3: CASSSGTLIYGYTF.

This CDR3 is CASSYERVGQGGETQYF. The genes are TRBV6-2 or TRBV6-3 and TRBJ2-5; TCRdb's D call, TRBD1, is unchecked because there is no DNA. The CDR3 length is 17 residues. Germline CDR1 MNHEY, CDR2 SVGEGT.

This chain links TRBV3-1 with TRBJ2-5; the D call from TCRdb, TRBD1, cannot be confirmed without DNA. The CDR3 consists of 14 residues. Germline CDR1 reads LGHDT; CDR2 reads YNNKEL (reference sequence). The CDR3 sequence: CASSPVDRGPTQYF.

The gene calls are TRBV9 and TRBJ1-1. The CDR3 is 13 amino acids. Germline values: CDR1 SGDLS, CDR2 YYNGEE. The CDR3 is CASSVTRNTEAFF. Supplemented by reference TRBV9 and TRBJ1-1, the full variable domain reads DSGVTQTPKHLITATGQRVTLRCSPRSGDLSVYWYQQSLDQGLQFLIQYYNGEERAKGNILERFSAQQFPDLHSELNLSSLELGDSALYFCASSVTRNTEAFFGQGTRLTVV.

The rearrangement joins TRBV28 to TRBJ2-1. Per germline, CDR1 MDHEN and CDR2 SYDVKM. The CDR3 length is 20 residues. The CDR3 sequence is CASSFPTTTDGEPDYNEQFF.

The chain joins TRBV12-3 or TRBV12-4 to TRBJ2-4. This CDR3 spans 13 amino acids. The CDR3 protein is CASTPAAKNIQYF.

The V gene is TRBV6-1, the J gene TRBJ1-1. Looked up from germline, CDR1 is MNHNS and CDR2 is SASEGT. This CDR3 contains 15 residues. This CDR3 is CASSERIQLNTEAFF.

This chain uses TRBV5-5 with TRBJ2-7; TCRdb's D call of TRBD1 is untestable without DNA. Looked up from germline, CDR1 is SGHKS and CDR2 is YYEKEE (reference sequence). This CDR3 has 15 residues. The CDR3 loop is CASSLDSGQSYEQYF.

The chain has TRBV12-3 or TRBV12-4 and TRBJ2-7; TCRdb's D gene call, TRBD1, goes unchecked for lack of DNA. This CDR3 has 12 amino acids. The CDR3: CASSPAGSEQYF.

The chain is built from TRBV5-5 and TRBJ2-3; TCRdb indicates TRBD2, and absent DNA this call remains unverified. This CDR3 has 16 amino acids. Germline V lookup: CDR1 SGHKS, CDR2 YYEKEE (reference sequence). CDR3 loop: CASTSPTSVNPDTQYF.

This chain joins TRBV19 and TRBJ2-7; TCRdb gives TRBD1 as the D gene, but with no DNA this cannot be confirmed. From germline, CDR1 is LNHDA and CDR2 SQIVND (reference sequence). The CDR3 runs to 13 residues. CDR3 sequence reads: CASSPGPTYEQYF.

This chain links TRBV7-8 with TRBJ2-5. Germline loops: CDR1 SGHVS, CDR2 FQNEAQ. The CDR3 consists of 15 residues. CDR3 residues: CASSLDRGNQETQYF.

This sequence joins TRBV6-2 or TRBV6-3 and TRBJ1-1; TCRdb indicates TRBD1, and absent DNA this call remains unverified. This CDR3 spans 14 amino acids. Germline assignment: CDR1 MNHEY and CDR2 SVGEGT. The CDR3 loop is CASSISGGGTEAFF.

The rearrangement joins TRBV5-1 to TRBJ1-1. Germline V CDR1 and CDR2: SGHRS, YFSETQ. The CDR3 is made up of 13 amino acids. The CDR3 protein is CAMPEEMNTEAFF.

This chain links TRBV7-7 with TRBJ2-7; TCRdb's D call of TRBD2 is untestable without DNA. This CDR3 spans 15 amino acids. Germline lookup yields CDR1 SSHAT and CDR2 FNYEAQ (reference sequence). CDR3 amino acids: CASSPSGGLSYEQYF.

The J gene is TRBJ2-1, the V gene TRBV4-1. This CDR3 contains 13 residues. Germline V gene lookup returns CDR1 MGHRA and CDR2 YSYEKL. CDR3 sequence: CASSQGRFYEQFF.

The rearrangement uses TRBV19 and TRBJ1-1. CDR3 length: 14 amino acids. Germline V lookup: CDR1 LNHDA, CDR2 SQIVND (reference sequence). Here the CDR3 reads CASRGLGMNTEAFF.

V and J are TRBV19 and TRBJ2-2; TCRdb proposes TRBD1, but this gene call is untestable without DNA. This CDR3 has 15 amino acids. Looked up from germline, CDR1 is LNHDA and CDR2 is SQIVND (reference sequence). The CDR3 loop is CASSILQGGTGELFF.

V and J are TRBV19 and TRBJ2-1. In germline, CDR1 is LNHDA, CDR2 SQIVND (reference sequence). CDR3 length: 14 amino acids. The CDR3 is CASSMLESDPEQFF. The variable domain in full, completed from reference TRBV19 and TRBJ2-1, reads DGGITQSPKYLFRKEGQNVTLSCEQNLNHDAMYWYRQDPGQGLRLIYYSQIVNDFQKGDIAEGYSVSREKKESFPLTVTSAQKNPTAFYLCASSMLESDPEQFFGPGTRLTVL.

The V and J genes are TRBV6-1 and TRBJ1-6; TCRdb reports TRBD1, a call that lacks DNA to check it against. The CDR3 totals 15 residues. Germline-derived CDR1 and CDR2 are MNHNS and SASEGT. The CDR3 is CASSGVGAVSSPLHF.

The chain recombines TRBV5-1 with TRBJ2-3; TCRdb selects TRBD1, and the lack of DNA leaves this call unchecked. Germline CDR1 is SGHRS and CDR2 is YFSETQ. The CDR3 totals 16 residues. The CDR3 here is CASSLEGTRVGDTQYF.

The chain recombines TRBV7-2 with TRBJ2-1; TCRdb's D call, TRBD1, is unchecked because there is no DNA. There are 16 residues in the CDR3. CDR1 and CDR2 from the germline V gene are SGHTA and FQGNSA. CDR3 amino acids: CASSYPGQGRYNEQFF.

The V and J genes are TRBV11-1 and TRBJ2-1; TCRdb returns TRBD2, unconfirmable since there is no DNA. Germline CDR1 SGHAT, CDR2 FQDESV (reference sequence). This CDR3 has 16 residues. Here the CDR3 reads CASSLTSGGAVNEQFF.

This chain connects TRBV7-3 to TRBJ2-5. The germline V gene has CDR1 SGHTA and CDR2 FQGTGA. This CDR3 comprises 13 residues. The CDR3 here is CASSPLPDETQYF.

V is TRBV3-1 and J is TRBJ1-4; TCRdb's D gene call, TRBD1, goes unchecked for lack of DNA. Germline V gene data show CDR1 as LGHDT and CDR2 as YNNKEL (reference sequence). The CDR3 loop spans 15 amino acids. This CDR3 is CASSQVGTGNEKLFF.

The J gene is TRBJ2-1, the V gene TRBV12-1. TRBV12-1 is assigned pseudogene status. This CDR3 is built from 13 residues. CDR3 protein: CASTFLTYNEQFF.